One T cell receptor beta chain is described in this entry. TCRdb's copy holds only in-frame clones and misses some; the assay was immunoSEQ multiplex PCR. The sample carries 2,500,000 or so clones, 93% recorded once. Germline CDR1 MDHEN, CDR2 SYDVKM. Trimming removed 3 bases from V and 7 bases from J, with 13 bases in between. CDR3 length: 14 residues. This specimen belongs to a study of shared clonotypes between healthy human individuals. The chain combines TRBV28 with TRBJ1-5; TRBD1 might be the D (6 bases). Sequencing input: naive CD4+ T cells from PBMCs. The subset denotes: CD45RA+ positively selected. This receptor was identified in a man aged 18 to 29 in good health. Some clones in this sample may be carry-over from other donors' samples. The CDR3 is CASSLAQGHQPQHF. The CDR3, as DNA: TGTGCCAGCAGTTTGGCTCAGGGGCACCAGCCCCAGCATTTT.